Each of the 7 T cell receptor beta chains below was sequenced from the same sample in a study of CD8 T cells in Susac syndrome. Random hexamers were used to reverse transcribe the RNA input (about 0.45 to 1 ug). TCRdb processed the immunoSEQ multiplex PCR reads anew with MiXCR; each CDR3 protein has one entry. The sample shows 75,000 to 100,000 distinct CDR3 sequences, approximately 95% of them seen only once. Sequenced material: CD8+ T cells from PBMCs. These receptor sequences come from a human donor with Susac syndrome.

The chain uses TRBV18 and TRBJ2-1; D may be TRBD2 (6 bases). CDR1 is KGHSH, CDR2 LQKENI, per germline. CDR3 length equals 16 residues. V dropped 4 bases and J dropped 9 bases, with 22 bases sitting between them. DNA for the CDR3: TGTGCCAGCTCACTCGTCGACGAACTTGGGAGGAGTGAGCAGTTCTTC. It translates to CASSLVDELGRSEQFF.

The chain employs TRBV6-5 and TRBJ1-2; TRBD1 agrees at 7 bases. V shed 4 bases, J shed 5 bases, and the junction held 7 bases outside the gene matches. The CDR3 length is 14 residues. Germline values: CDR1 MNHEY, CDR2 SVGAGI. In DNA form, the CDR3 reads TGTGCCAGCAGTTCCTTACAGGGGAGGTATGGCTACACCTTC. This encodes CASSSLQGRYGYTF.

The chain couples TRBV27 to TRBJ2-1; D is possibly TRBD2 (5 bases). CDR1 is MNHEY and CDR2 is SMNVEV in the germline V gene (reference sequence). V lost 4 bases and J 10 bases, leaving 17 bases between the germline ends. This CDR3 contains 14 residues. The CDR3 nucleotides are TGTGCCAGCAGTTGGAGTCTAGCAGGTGACGAGCAGTTCTTC. Translated, it gives CASSWSLAGDEQFF.

This chain connects TRBV13 to TRBJ1-4; 8 nucleotides agree with TRBD1. This CDR3 comprises 16 residues. J lost 12 bases, V lost 2 bases, and 14 bases had no gene match. CDR1 is PRHDT and CDR2 is FYEKMQ in the germline V gene (reference sequence). The CDR3, as DNA: TGTGCCAGCAGCTTATCCCCCGGACAGGGTTCTACGGAACTGTTTTTT. Protein: CASSLSPGQGSTELFF.

The chain couples TRBV27 to TRBJ2-5, with D perhaps TRBD2 (5 bases). The CDR3 length is 13 residues. V lost 0 bases, J lost 5 bases, and 7 bases lay in between. The germline V gene has CDR1 MNHEY and CDR2 SMNVEV (reference sequence). CDR3 sequence: CASSLSSGETQYF. In DNA form, the CDR3 reads TGTGCCAGCAGTTTATCAAGCGGTGAGACCCAGTACTTC.

The genes are TRBV5-1 and TRBJ2-7; 7 bases match TRBD1. The CDR3 loop spans 14 amino acids. Germline CDR1 and CDR2: SGHRS and YFSETQ. The trim removed 0 bases at V and 3 bases at J, leaving 3 bases unmatched. The CDR3 loop reads CASSLGQGVYEQYF. In DNA, the CDR3 is TGCGCCAGCAGCTTGGGACAGGGAGTCTACGAGCAGTACTTC.

The chain couples TRBV2 to TRBJ1-1; a possible D gene is TRBD1 (5 bases). V was clipped by 9 bases and J by 1 base, with 18 bases between them. The germline gives CDR1 SNHLY, CDR2 FYNNEI. The CDR3 extends over 15 amino acids. CDR3 region: CARLSGQGANTEAFF. DNA for the CDR3: TGTGCCAGACTCTCGGGGCAAGGGGCGAACACTGAAGCTTTCTTT.